The T cell receptor (beta chain) described here comes from a study of blood T cell repertoires in COVID-19. The CDR3 is made up of 14 amino acids. Germline V CDR1 and CDR2: SNHLY, FYNNEI. V was shortened by 3 bases and J by 4 bases, with 9 bases between the two germline ends. Libraries were prepared by immunoSEQ multiplex PCR; TCRdb keeps only in-frame clonotypes and omits some of them. This table has under 300,000 clones, 85% to 90% appearing once. The TCR sequence derives from a woman in her sixties with COVID-19, enrolled during active disease. Material: peripheral blood. The rearrangement uses TRBV2 and TRBJ2-2; D is uncertain. CDR3 in DNA: TGTGCCAGCAGTGATCTAGATAGCACCGGGGAGCTGTTTTTT. This codes for CASSDLDSTGELFF. Combining the CDR3 with reference TRBV2 and TRBJ2-2 gives the whole variable domain EPEVTQTPSHQVTQMGQEVILRCVPISNHLYFYWYRQILGQKVEFLVSFYNNEISEKSEIFDDQFSVERPDGSNFTLKIRSTKLEDSAMYFCASSDLDSTGELFFGEGSRLTVL.